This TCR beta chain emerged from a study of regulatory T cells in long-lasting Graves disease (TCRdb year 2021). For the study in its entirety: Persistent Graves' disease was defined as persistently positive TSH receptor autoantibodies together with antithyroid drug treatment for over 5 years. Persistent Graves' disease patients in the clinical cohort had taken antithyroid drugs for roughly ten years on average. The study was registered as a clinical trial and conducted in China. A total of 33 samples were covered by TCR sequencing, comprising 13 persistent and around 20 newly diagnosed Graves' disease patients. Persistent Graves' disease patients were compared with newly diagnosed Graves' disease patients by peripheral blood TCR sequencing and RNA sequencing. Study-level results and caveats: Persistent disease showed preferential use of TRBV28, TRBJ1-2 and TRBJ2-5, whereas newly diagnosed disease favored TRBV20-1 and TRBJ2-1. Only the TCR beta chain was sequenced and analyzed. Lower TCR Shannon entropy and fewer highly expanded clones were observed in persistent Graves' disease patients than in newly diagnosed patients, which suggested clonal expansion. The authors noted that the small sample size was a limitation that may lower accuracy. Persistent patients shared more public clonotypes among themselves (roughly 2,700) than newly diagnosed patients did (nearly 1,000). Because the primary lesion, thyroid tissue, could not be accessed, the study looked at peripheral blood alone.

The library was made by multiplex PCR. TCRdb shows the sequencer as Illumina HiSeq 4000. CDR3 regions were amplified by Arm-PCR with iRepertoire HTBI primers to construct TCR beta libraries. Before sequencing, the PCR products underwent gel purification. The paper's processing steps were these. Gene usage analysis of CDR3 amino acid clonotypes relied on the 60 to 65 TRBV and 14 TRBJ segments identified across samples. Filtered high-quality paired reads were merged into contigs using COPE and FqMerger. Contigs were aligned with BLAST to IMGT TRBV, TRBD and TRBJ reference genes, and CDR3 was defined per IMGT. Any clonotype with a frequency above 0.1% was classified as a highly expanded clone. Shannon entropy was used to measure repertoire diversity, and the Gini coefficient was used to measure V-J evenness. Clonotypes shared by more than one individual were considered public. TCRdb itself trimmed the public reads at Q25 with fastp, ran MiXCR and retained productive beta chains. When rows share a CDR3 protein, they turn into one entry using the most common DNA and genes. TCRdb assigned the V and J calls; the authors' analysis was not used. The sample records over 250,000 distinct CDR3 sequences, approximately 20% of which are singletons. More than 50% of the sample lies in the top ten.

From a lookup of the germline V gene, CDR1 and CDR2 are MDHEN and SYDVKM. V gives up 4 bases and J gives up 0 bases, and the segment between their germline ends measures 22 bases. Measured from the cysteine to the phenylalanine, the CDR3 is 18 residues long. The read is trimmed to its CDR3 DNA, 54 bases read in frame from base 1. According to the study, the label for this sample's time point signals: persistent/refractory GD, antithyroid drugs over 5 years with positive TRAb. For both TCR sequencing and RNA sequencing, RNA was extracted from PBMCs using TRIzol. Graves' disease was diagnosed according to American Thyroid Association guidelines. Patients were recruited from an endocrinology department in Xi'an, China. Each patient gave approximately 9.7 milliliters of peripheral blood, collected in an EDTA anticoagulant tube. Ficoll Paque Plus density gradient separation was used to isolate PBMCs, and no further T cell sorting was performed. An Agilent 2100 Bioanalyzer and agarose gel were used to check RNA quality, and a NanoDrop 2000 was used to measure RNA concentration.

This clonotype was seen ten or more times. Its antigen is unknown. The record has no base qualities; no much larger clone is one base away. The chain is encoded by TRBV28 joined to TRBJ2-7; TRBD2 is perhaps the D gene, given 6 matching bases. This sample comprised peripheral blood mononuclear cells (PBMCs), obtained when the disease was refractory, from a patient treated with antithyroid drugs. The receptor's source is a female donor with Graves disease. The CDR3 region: CASSWSGGVAGTSYEQYF. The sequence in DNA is TGTGCCAGCAGTTGGTCCGGGGGAGTAGCTGGGACCTCCTACGAGCAGTACTTC. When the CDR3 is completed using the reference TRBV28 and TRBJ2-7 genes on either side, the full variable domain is DVKVTQSSRYLVKRTGEKVFLECVQDMDHENMFWYRQDPGLGLRLIYFSYDVKMKEKGDIPEGYSVSREKKERFSLILESASTNQTSMYLCASSWSGGVAGTSYEQYFGPGTRLTVT.